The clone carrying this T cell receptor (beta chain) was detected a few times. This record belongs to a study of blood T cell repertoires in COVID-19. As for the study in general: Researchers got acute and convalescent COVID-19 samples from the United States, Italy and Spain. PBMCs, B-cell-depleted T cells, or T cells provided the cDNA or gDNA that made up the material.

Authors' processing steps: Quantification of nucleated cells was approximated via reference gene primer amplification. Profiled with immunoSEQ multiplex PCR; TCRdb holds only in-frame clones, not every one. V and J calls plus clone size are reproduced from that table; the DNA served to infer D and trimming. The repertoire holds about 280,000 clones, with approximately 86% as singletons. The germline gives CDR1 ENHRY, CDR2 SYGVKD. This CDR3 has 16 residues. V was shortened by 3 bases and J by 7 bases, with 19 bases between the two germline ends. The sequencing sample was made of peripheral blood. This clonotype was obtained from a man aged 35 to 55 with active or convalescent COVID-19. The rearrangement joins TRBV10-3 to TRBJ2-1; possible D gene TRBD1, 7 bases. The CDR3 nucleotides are TGTGCCATCAGTGACCAGGGGGACTCTTATCAGAATGAGCAGTTCTTC. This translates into CAISDQGDSYQNEQFF.